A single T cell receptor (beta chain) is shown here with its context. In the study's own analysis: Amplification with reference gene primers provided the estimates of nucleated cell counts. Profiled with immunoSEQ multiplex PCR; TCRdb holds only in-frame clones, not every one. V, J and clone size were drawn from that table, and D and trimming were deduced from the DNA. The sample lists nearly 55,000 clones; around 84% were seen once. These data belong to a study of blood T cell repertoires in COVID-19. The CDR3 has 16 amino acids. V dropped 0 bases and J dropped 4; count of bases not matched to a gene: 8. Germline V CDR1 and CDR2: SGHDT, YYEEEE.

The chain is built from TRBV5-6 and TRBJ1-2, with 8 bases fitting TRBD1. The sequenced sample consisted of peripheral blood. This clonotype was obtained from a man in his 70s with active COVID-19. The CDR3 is CASSLDRGGSVYGYTF. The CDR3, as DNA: TGTGCCAGCAGCTTGGACAGGGGGGGGTCCGTCTATGGCTACACCTTC.